Below are 3 T cell receptor beta chains sequenced from a single sample in a study of identifying expanded T cells in peripheral blood. Repertoires were generated with immunoSEQ multiplex PCR, while TCRdb's copy carries only in-frame clones and drops some. The sample shows about 86,000 clones, nearly 90% of them seen only once. Sequenced input: blood. Source of these receptors: a person aged 18 to 75 in good health.

This chain uses TRBV5-4 with TRBJ1-5; no firm D call. CDR1 SGHNT and CDR2 YYREEE come from the germline V gene (reference sequence). The CDR3 is 15 amino acids. V lost 4 bases and J 0 bases, leaving 11 bases between the germline ends. CDR3: CASSDGPTSNQPQHF. CDR3 sequence (DNA): TGTGCCAGCAGCGACGGACCGACTAGCAATCAGCCCCAGCATTTT.

This clone has only one observation. The CDR3 here is CATSRDRTGGGEKLFF. The CDR3 nucleotides are TGTGCCACCAGCAGAGACAGGACAGGGGGAGGAGAAAAACTGTTTTTT. The J gene is TRBJ1-4, the V gene TRBV15; TRBD1 agrees at 10 bases. J was trimmed by 8 bases and V by 0 bases; bases with no gene match: 6. This CDR3 has 16 residues. CDR1 is LNHNV and CDR2 is YYDKDF in the germline V gene (reference sequence).

The chain combines TRBV25-1 with TRBJ2-7; TRBD1 matches 10 bases. The V gene end was trimmed by 3 bases and the J gene end by 4 bases; junction bases not matched to a gene: 9. Germline loops: CDR1 MGHDK, CDR2 SYGVNS. CDR3 length: 16 amino acids. CDR3 nucleotides: TGTGCCAGCAGTGACTCAAGACAGGGGGCAATATACGAGCAGTACTTC. The encoded protein is CASSDSRQGAIYEQYF.